These 19 T cell receptor beta chains originate from one sample sequenced in a study of control samples from healthy donors and cancer patients (TCRdb year 2020). Libraries were constructed by the immunoSEQ multiplex PCR assay. Held by TCRdb, this immuneACCESS table contains in-frame sequences only and omits some clones. Under half of the omission traces to an unresolved V gene where checked; the cause of the rest is unknown. For this sample there are approximately 100,000 clones; over 85% appear just once. The ten most abundant clones make up 3% of the sample. The sequenced material came from blood. The receptors here all came from a human donor in good health. The donor label of this sample is uncertain.

This clone has a handful of counts. This sequence joins TRBV28 and TRBJ1-5; D is undetermined. The CDR3 is made up of 13 amino acids. V gave up 1 base and J gave up 5 bases, with 6 bases separating them. Germline V gene sequence: CDR1 MDHEN, CDR2 SYDVKM. The chain's CDR3 is CASSLYVDQPQHF. Here the CDR3 DNA reads TGTGCCAGCAGTTTATATGTAGATCAGCCCCAGCATTTT. Looking up the rest from reference TRBV28 and TRBJ1-5 gives the full variable domain: DVKVTQSSRYLVKRTGEKVFLECVQDMDHENMFWYRQDPGLGLRLIYFSYDVKMKEKGDIPEGYSVSREKKERFSLILESASTNQTSMYLCASSLYVDQPQHFGDGTRLSIL.

The V and J genes are TRBV30 and TRBJ1-4, with D perhaps matching TRBD1 (6 bases). From germline, CDR1 is GTSNPN and CDR2 SVGIG (reference sequence). The V end was cut by 2 bases, the J end by 8 bases, with 15 bases between. There are 14 residues in the CDR3. The DNA of the CDR3 is TGTGCCTGGAGTTCCGGACAGTCGGAGGAAAAACTGTTTTTT. Its translation: CAWSSGQSEEKLFF.

J is TRBJ2-1 and V is TRBV5-4; 8 bases are a match to TRBD1. V shed 1 base and J 3 bases; nucleotides not matched to a gene: 3. Germline CDR1 SGHNT, CDR2 YYREEE (reference sequence). The CDR3 spans 15 residues. CDR3 region: CASSLTGGIYNEQFF. The CDR3 DNA reads TGTGCCAGCAGCTTGACAGGGGGGATCTACAATGAGCAGTTCTTC.

This clone was seen only once. J is TRBJ1-2 and V is TRBV11-2; D unresolved. Germline V gene data show CDR1 as SGHAT and CDR2 as FQNNGV. V gave up 0 bases and J gave up 1 base, with 12 bases separating them. The CDR3 extends over 16 amino acids. The CDR3 sequence: CASSLDMLRINYGYTF. In nucleotides, the CDR3 is TGTGCCAGCAGCTTAGATATGTTACGGATTAACTATGGCTACACCTTC.

J is TRBJ2-7 and V is TRBV6-1; 10 nucleotides align to TRBD2. Germline V lookup: CDR1 MNHNS, CDR2 SASEGT. The V gene end was trimmed by 3 bases and the J gene end by 0 bases; junction bases not matched to a gene: 5. There are 16 residues in the CDR3. The CDR3: CASSDLIAGGSYEQYF. CDR3 coding DNA: TGTGCCAGCAGTGACTTAATAGCGGGGGGCTCCTACGAGCAGTACTTC.

This chain uses TRBV19 with TRBJ1-5; 8 nucleotides agree with TRBD1. Germline V gives CDR1 LNHDA, CDR2 SQIVND (reference sequence). V trimming: 2 bases; J trimming: 7 bases; junction bases outside the gene matches: 13. This CDR3 comprises 17 residues. The CDR3 here is CASSIIRGVAGGQPQHF. CDR3 nucleotide sequence: TGTGCCAGTAGTATAATCAGAGGAGTGGCAGGGGGCCAGCCCCAGCATTTT.

The chain is built from TRBV27 and TRBJ1-5, with TRBD1 matching over 10 bases. V dropped 6 bases and J dropped 6; count of bases not matched to a gene: 8. CDR3 length equals 15 residues. Germline-derived CDR1 and CDR2 are MNHEY and SMNVEV (reference sequence). The CDR3 loop is CASRLGQGKGQPQHF. The CDR3 coding sequence is TGTGCCAGCAGGTTGGGACAGGGGAAAGGTCAGCCCCAGCATTTT.

The chain has TRBV7-9 and TRBJ2-2; TRBD1 might be the D (6 bases). Trimming left V 0 bases short and J 1 base short, with 12 bases between. The CDR3 is 17 amino acids. The germline CDR1 and CDR2 sequences are SEHNR and FQNEAQ (reference sequence). CDR3: CASSLARQGQNTGELFF. In DNA form, the CDR3 reads TGTGCCAGCAGCTTAGCCCGCCAGGGACAGAACACCGGGGAGCTGTTTTTT.

The V call is TRBV12-5, the J call TRBJ1-1; D is perhaps TRBD1 (5 bases). The CDR3 has 17 amino acids. The V gene lost 7 bases and the J gene lost 3 bases, with 24 bases spanning the gap. The germline V gene encodes CDR1 LGHNT and CDR2 FRNRAP. The CDR3 nucleotides read TGTGCTAGTGCCAAACCAGGCGCAGGGATGGTGGACACTGAAGCTTTCTTT. This codes for CASAKPGAGMVDTEAFF.

The chain links TRBV19 to TRBJ2-2, with D perhaps TRBD1 (7 bases). V was shortened by 5 bases and J by 5 bases, with 15 bases between the two germline ends. Germline V gene lookup returns CDR1 LNHDA and CDR2 SQIVND (reference sequence). This CDR3 contains 15 residues. The CDR3 coding sequence is TGTGCCAGTAGTGAGGGGTCAGGGGGGACCGGGGAGCTGTTTTTT. It is translated as CASSEGSGGTGELFF.

This chain connects TRBV9 to TRBJ1-1, with D hard to call. This CDR3 contains 13 residues. Germline V CDR1 and CDR2: SGDLS, YYNGEE. Trimming removed 3 bases from V and 1 base from J, with 7 bases in between. The CDR3 here is CASSGQENTEAFF. In nucleotides, the CDR3 is TGTGCCAGCAGCGGGCAGGAGAACACTGAAGCTTTCTTT.

This chain uses TRBV5-5 with TRBJ1-2; 7 nucleotides line up with TRBD1. The junction had 7 bases not matched to a gene; V was cut back by 6 bases and J by 5 bases. The germline gives CDR1 SGHKS, CDR2 YYEKEE (reference sequence). The CDR3 runs to 13 residues. The CDR3, as DNA: TGTGCCAGCACCCGACAGGGAGGGTATGGCTACACCTTC. Protein product: CASTRQGGYGYTF.

The V call is TRBV20-1, the J call TRBJ1-4; unclear D gene. CDR3 size: 11 residues. Germline V lookup: CDR1 DFQATT, CDR2 SNEGSKA (reference sequence). Trimming took off 3 bases at V and 7 bases at J, with 6 bases between the two ends. The CDR3 protein is CSASGVEKLFF. The CDR3, as DNA: TGCAGTGCTAGTGGCGTTGAAAAACTGTTTTTT.

The chain combines TRBV24-1 with TRBJ2-5; weak D call: TRBD1 (6 bases). Trimming took off 9 bases at V and 1 base at J, with 8 bases between the two ends. CDR3 size: 12 residues. Germline V gives CDR1 KGHDR, CDR2 SFDVKD. CDR3 nucleotides: TGTGCCACCCAGGGGCCCCAAGAGACCCAGTACTTC. This encodes CATQGPQETQYF.

This clone occurred once. The chain recombines TRBV7-2 with TRBJ1-5; D may be TRBD1 (6 bases). CDR1 is SGHTA, CDR2 FQGNSA, per germline. V was shortened by 8 bases and J by 3 bases, with 11 bases between the two germline ends. There are 13 residues in the CDR3. This chain's CDR3 is CASGRGPNQPQHF. The CDR3 nucleotides are TGTGCCAGCGGCCGGGGGCCCAATCAGCCCCAGCATTTT.

J is TRBJ1-6 and V is TRBV19; possible D gene TRBD1, 5 bases. Germline assignment: CDR1 LNHDA and CDR2 SQIVND (reference sequence). This CDR3 is built from 15 residues. Trimming left V 4 bases short and J 8 bases short, with 15 bases between. CDR3 residues: CASSTGWGAYSPLHF. The CDR3 coding sequence is TGTGCCAGTAGTACGGGCTGGGGCGCCTATTCACCCCTCCACTTT.

This clone was picked up one time. The CDR3 DNA reads as TGTGCCAGCAGCTTAAGGCCGGTGGCTGGGGCCAACGTCCTGACTTTC. It is translated as CASSLRPVAGANVLTF. This chain links TRBV7-3 with TRBJ2-6; D ambiguous. The germline CDR1 and CDR2 sequences are SGHTA and FQGTGA. The CDR3 length is 16 residues. V lost 1 base and J 2 bases, leaving 9 bases between the germline ends. Complete variable domain (other parts from reference TRBV7-3 and TRBJ2-6): GAGVSQTPSNKVTEKGKYVELRCDPISGHTALYWYRQSLGQGPEFLIYFQGTGAADDSGLPNDRFFAVRPEGSVSTLKIQRTERGDSAVYLCASSLRPVAGANVLTFGAGSRLTVL.

The chain recombines TRBV27 with TRBJ2-3; D might be TRBD1 or TRBD2, each matching 6 bases. Trimming cost V 1 base and J 6 bases, with 8 bases left between them. Looked up from germline, CDR1 is MNHEY and CDR2 is SMNVEV (reference sequence). The CDR3 has 13 amino acids. In DNA, the CDR3 is TGTGCCAGCAGTTTATGGGGGGCTGATACGCAGTATTTT. Translating gives CASSLWGADTQYF.

This chain connects TRBV6-5 to TRBJ2-7; D is unresolved. Trimming pared 10 bases from V and 3 bases from J, leaving 16 bases between. CDR3 size: 13 residues. The germline gives CDR1 MNHEY, CDR2 SVGAGI. This chain's CDR3 is CATLASGLYEQYF. DNA for the CDR3: TGTGCCACCCTCGCCAGTGGTCTCTACGAGCAGTACTTC.